A selection of T cell receptor beta chains follows, all from one sample in a study of glioma-infiltrating T cells. One entry per CDR3 protein results from TCRdb running MiXCR on the multiplex PCR reads. The sample has some 110,000 distinct CDR3 sequences; approximately 25% are singletons. Sequenced material: glioma tissue, nonneoplastic brain tissue, or PBMCs (not recorded which). Receptors were obtained from a human donor with low-grade glioma or glioblastoma, undergoing nonglioma brain surgery, or in good health (not recorded which). CDR3s include the opening cysteine and the closing phenylalanine or tryptophan. D genes are given only for firm matches. Size is omitted from some rows. Given values are once, few, many or a class for expanded clones.

j_gene: TRBJ2-7; abundance: -; d_gene: TRBD1; v_gene: TRBV19; CDR3aa: CASSSRSGTGVREQYF; CDR3nt: TGTGCCAGTAGTTCTAGATCCGGGACAGGGGTGAGAGAGCAGTACTTC
j_gene: TRBJ2-3; abundance: many; d_gene: -; v_gene: TRBV4-3; CDR3aa: CASSQELAEDTQYF; CDR3nt: TGCGCCAGCAGCCAAGAACTAGCAGAAGATACGCAGTATTTT
j_gene: TRBJ1-1; abundance: many; d_gene: -; v_gene: TRBV18; CDR3aa: CASSPRNPKNTEAFF; CDR3nt: TGTGCCAGCTCACCACGTAATCCAAAGAACACTGAAGCTTTCTTT
j_gene: TRBJ2-1; abundance: many; d_gene: TRBD2; v_gene: TRBV19; CDR3aa: CASSRTSGSSAEQFF; CDR3nt: TGTGCCAGTAGTCGGACTAGCGGGAGTTCCGCTGAGCAGTTCTTC
j_gene: TRBJ1-1; abundance: many; d_gene: -; v_gene: TRBV12-3/TRBV12-4; CDR3aa: CASSNRAQRRNTEAFF; CDR3nt: TGTGCCAGCAGTAACCGGGCCCAAAGGCGGAACACTGAAGCTTTCTTT
j_gene: TRBJ2-3; abundance: -; d_gene: -; v_gene: TRBV7-3; CDR3aa: CASSHPTPGDTQYF; CDR3nt: TGTGCCAGCAGCCATCCGACCCCAGGAGATACGCAGTATTTT
j_gene: TRBJ2-7; abundance: few; d_gene: -; v_gene: TRBV12-3/TRBV12-4; CDR3aa: CASSLVQGLRIYEQYF; CDR3nt: TGTGCCAGCAGTTTAGTTCAGGGTTTGAGGATATACGAGCAGTACTTC
j_gene: TRBJ2-1; abundance: few; d_gene: TRBD1; v_gene: TRBV24-1; CDR3aa: CATSPGQGGNVQFF; CDR3nt: TGTGCCACCAGTCCGGGACAGGGAGGCAATGTGCAGTTCTTC
j_gene: TRBJ2-5; abundance: -; d_gene: -; v_gene: TRBV18; CDR3aa: CASSQKSGFQETQYF; CDR3nt: TGTGCCAGCTCACAAAAGTCCGGCTTCCAAGAGACCCAGTACTTC
j_gene: TRBJ2-7; abundance: -; d_gene: -; v_gene: TRBV5-6; CDR3aa: CASSGWGAVLYEQYF; CDR3nt: TGTGCCAGCAGCGGCTGGGGGGCAGTCCTATACGAGCAGTACTTC
j_gene: TRBJ1-2; abundance: many; d_gene: -; v_gene: TRBV10-3; CDR3aa: CATQGGNNYGYTF; CDR3nt: TGTGCCACCCAGGGAGGGAATAACTATGGCTACACCTTC
j_gene: TRBJ1-5; abundance: few; d_gene: -; v_gene: TRBV12-3/TRBV12-4; CDR3aa: CASSLREGGDQPQHF; CDR3nt: TGTGCCAGCAGTCTAAGGGAAGGGGGAGATCAGCCCCAGCATTTT
j_gene: TRBJ2-5; abundance: -; d_gene: TRBD2; v_gene: TRBV27; CDR3aa: CASSFTSGGRVWTQSF; CDR3nt: TGTGCCAGCAGTTTTACTAGCGGTGGGCGCGTCTGGACCCAGTCCTTC
j_gene: TRBJ2-3; abundance: many; d_gene: -; v_gene: TRBV5-1; CDR3aa: CASSLADSTDTQYF; CDR3nt: TGCGCCAGCAGCTTGGCGGATAGCACAGATACGCAGTATTTT
j_gene: TRBJ1-1; abundance: many; d_gene: -; v_gene: TRBV28; CDR3aa: CASSLSGGNTEAFF; CDR3nt: TGTGCCAGCAGTTTATCCGGGGGGAACACTGAAGCTTTCTTT
j_gene: TRBJ2-7; abundance: many; d_gene: -; v_gene: TRBV7-9; CDR3aa: CASSLTGLEQYF; CDR3nt: TGTGCCAGCAGCTTAACAGGGCTCGAGCAGTACTTC
j_gene: TRBJ1-1; abundance: -; d_gene: -; v_gene: TRBV12-3/TRBV12-4; CDR3aa: CASGGMNTEAFF; CDR3nt: TGTGCCAGCGGGGGCATGAACACTGAAGCTTTCTTT
j_gene: TRBJ2-7; abundance: many; d_gene: -; v_gene: TRBV20-1; CDR3aa: CSAEVLPGSEQYF; CDR3nt: TGCAGTGCTGAGGTACTACCGGGGTCCGAGCAGTACTTC
j_gene: TRBJ1-5; abundance: many; d_gene: -; v_gene: TRBV25-1; CDR3aa: CASSDGRISNQPQHF; CDR3nt: TGTGCCAGCAGCGACGGGCGGATTAGCAATCAGCCCCAGCATTTT
j_gene: TRBJ1-2; abundance: many; d_gene: -; v_gene: TRBV25-1; CDR3aa: CASSEAGGGSTTNYGYTF; CDR3nt: TGTGCCAGCAGTGAAGCCGGGGGCGGCTCCACAACTAACTATGGCTACACCTTC
j_gene: TRBJ2-1; abundance: many; d_gene: TRBD2; v_gene: TRBV20-1; CDR3aa: CSARVSSAGAHEQFF; CDR3nt: TGCAGTGCTAGAGTAAGTTCGGCGGGAGCCCATGAGCAGTTCTTC
j_gene: TRBJ2-7; abundance: many; d_gene: TRBD2; v_gene: TRBV27; CDR3aa: CASSLGLAGGWYEQYF; CDR3nt: TGTGCCAGCAGTTTAGGCCTAGCGGGAGGGTGGTACGAGCAGTACTTC
j_gene: TRBJ2-1; abundance: few; d_gene: TRBD2; v_gene: TRBV29-1; CDR3aa: CSGRLSGGYNEQFF; CDR3nt: TGCAGCGGACGACTAAGCGGGGGTTACAATGAGCAGTTCTTC
j_gene: TRBJ2-5; abundance: many; d_gene: -; v_gene: TRBV7-9; CDR3aa: CASSLATGEEETQYF; CDR3nt: TGTGCCAGCAGCTTAGCTACAGGGGAGGAAGAGACCCAGTACTTC
j_gene: TRBJ1-2; abundance: -; d_gene: -; v_gene: TRBV30; CDR3aa: CAWSGTVYGYTF; CDR3nt: TGTGCCTGGAGTGGAACAGTCTATGGCTACACCTTC
j_gene: TRBJ2-3; abundance: many; d_gene: -; v_gene: TRBV20-1; CDR3aa: CSARRVPTDTQYF; CDR3nt: TGCAGTGCTAGGAGGGTGCCTACGGATACGCAGTATTTT
j_gene: TRBJ2-1; abundance: few; d_gene: TRBD2; v_gene: TRBV19; CDR3aa: CASRLAGGVSEQFF; CDR3nt: TGTGCCAGCCGACTAGCGGGAGGGGTGAGTGAGCAGTTCTTC
j_gene: TRBJ2-1; abundance: few; d_gene: -; v_gene: TRBV19; CDR3aa: CASSNLRDEQFF; CDR3nt: TGTGCCAGTAGTAACCTCCGGGACGAGCAGTTCTTC
j_gene: TRBJ2-2; abundance: -; d_gene: -; v_gene: TRBV6-1; CDR3aa: CASSPWASANTGELFF; CDR3nt: TGTGCCAGCAGTCCATGGGCTAGCGCGAACACCGGGGAGCTGTTTTTT
j_gene: TRBJ2-3; abundance: -; d_gene: -; v_gene: TRBV5-1; CDR3aa: CASSQGWGTDTQYF; CDR3nt: TGCGCCAGCAGCCAGGGATGGGGAACAGATACGCAGTATTTT
j_gene: TRBJ2-7; abundance: many; d_gene: -; v_gene: TRBV20-1; CDR3aa: CSARLGEPYEQYF; CDR3nt: TGCAGTGCTAGACTGGGGGAGCCTTACGAGCAGTACTTC
j_gene: TRBJ2-1; abundance: -; d_gene: -; v_gene: TRBV4-3; CDR3aa: CASGQETQGSCNEQFF; CDR3nt: TGCGCCAGCGGCCAAGAGACCCAGGGCTCCTGCAATGAGCAGTTCTTC
j_gene: TRBJ2-7; abundance: many; d_gene: -; v_gene: TRBV7-3; CDR3aa: CASSLNSAGYYEQYF; CDR3nt: TGTGCCAGCAGCTTAAATTCCGCAGGGTATTACGAGCAGTACTTC
j_gene: TRBJ1-1; abundance: few; d_gene: -; v_gene: TRBV7-9; CDR3aa: CASSFKPTGEAFF; CDR3nt: TGTGCCAGCAGCTTTAAACCCACAGGAGAAGCTTTCTTT
j_gene: TRBJ2-5; abundance: -; d_gene: -; v_gene: TRBV6-2/TRBV6-3; CDR3aa: CARRALFSPAPPSF; CDR3nt: TGTGCCCGCCGTGCCCTCTTTTCTCCCGCGCCCCCGTCCTTC
j_gene: TRBJ2-7; abundance: many; d_gene: -; v_gene: TRBV20-1; CDR3aa: CSARARDSEQYF; CDR3nt: TGCAGTGCTAGGGCGCGGGACAGTGAGCAGTACTTC
j_gene: TRBJ2-1; abundance: many; d_gene: -; v_gene: TRBV2; CDR3aa: CASRYGRSNEQFF; CDR3nt: TGTGCCAGCAGATACGGGCGGAGCAATGAGCAGTTCTTC
j_gene: TRBJ2-3; abundance: -; d_gene: -; v_gene: TRBV7-3; CDR3aa: CASSCRVDTQYF; CDR3nt: TGTGCCAGCAGCTGCCGTGTGGATACGCAGTATTTT
j_gene: TRBJ2-7; abundance: once; d_gene: TRBD2; v_gene: TRBV28; CDR3aa: CASSLEASGGWYEHYF; CDR3nt: TGTGCCAGCAGTTTAGAGGCTAGCGGGGGCTGGTACGAGCATTACTTC
j_gene: TRBJ2-1; abundance: -; d_gene: TRBD2; v_gene: TRBV19; CDR3aa: CASSLLTSGRASEQFF; CDR3nt: TGTGCCAGTAGCTTACTGACTAGCGGGAGGGCCTCTGAGCAGTTCTTC
j_gene: TRBJ2-1; abundance: -; d_gene: -; v_gene: TRBV11-1; CDR3aa: CASSLSARPASGHNEQFF; CDR3nt: TGTGCCAGCAGCTTATCCGCCCGCCCGGCCAGCGGCCACAATGAGCAGTTCTTC
j_gene: TRBJ2-1; abundance: many; d_gene: -; v_gene: TRBV7-8; CDR3aa: CASSFMDGLFYNEQFF; CDR3nt: TGTGCCAGCAGCTTCATGGACGGCCTTTTCTACAATGAGCAGTTCTTC
j_gene: TRBJ2-3; abundance: many; d_gene: -; v_gene: TRBV14; CDR3aa: CASSQEVSGTDTQYF; CDR3nt: TGTGCCAGCAGCCAAGAGGTTAGCGGCACAGATACGCAGTATTTT
j_gene: TRBJ1-1; abundance: many; d_gene: -; v_gene: TRBV19; CDR3aa: CASSMKGGSTEAFF; CDR3nt: TGTGCCAGTAGTATGAAGGGGGGATCCACTGAAGCTTTCTTT
j_gene: TRBJ2-3; abundance: many; d_gene: -; v_gene: TRBV5-4; CDR3aa: CASSTDADTQYF; CDR3nt: TGTGCCAGCAGCACGGACGCGGATACGCAGTATTTT
j_gene: TRBJ2-3; abundance: few; d_gene: -; v_gene: TRBV10-3; CDR3aa: CAIKGEGPDTQYF; CDR3nt: TGTGCCATCAAGGGGGAGGGCCCCGATACGCAGTATTTT
j_gene: TRBJ1-2; abundance: many; d_gene: -; v_gene: TRBV7-9; CDR3aa: CASSAQWEDGYTF; CDR3nt: TGTGCCAGCAGCGCTCAATGGGAGGATGGCTACACCTTC
j_gene: TRBJ2-3; abundance: -; d_gene: -; v_gene: TRBV7-9; CDR3aa: CASSFTREQTDTQYF; CDR3nt: TGTGCCAGCAGCTTTACCCGGGAGCAAACAGATACGCAGTATTTT
j_gene: TRBJ2-2; abundance: many; d_gene: TRBD2; v_gene: TRBV28; CDR3aa: CASSLGLAGTRELFF; CDR3nt: TGTGCCAGCAGTTTGGGACTAGCGGGCACTAGGGAGCTGTTTTTT
j_gene: TRBJ1-1; abundance: few; d_gene: -; v_gene: TRBV11-2; CDR3aa: CASSLAAGGNTEAFF; CDR3nt: TGTGCCAGCAGCTTAGCCGCGGGGGGAAACACTGAAGCTTTCTTT
j_gene: TRBJ2-7; abundance: -; d_gene: TRBD2; v_gene: TRBV6-1; CDR3aa: CASSEDLAEGYNEQYF; CDR3nt: TGTGCCAGCAGTGAAGACCTAGCGGAGGGGTACAACGAGCAGTACTTC
j_gene: TRBJ1-1; abundance: few; d_gene: -; v_gene: TRBV9; CDR3aa: CASSVAWTEEAFF; CDR3nt: TGTGCCAGCAGCGTAGCTTGGACAGAGGAAGCTTTCTTT
j_gene: TRBJ2-6; abundance: many; d_gene: -; v_gene: TRBV7-8; CDR3aa: CASSFQGTNVLTF; CDR3nt: TGTGCCAGCAGCTTCCAGGGGACCAACGTCCTGACTTTC